These 27 T cell receptor beta chains originate from one sample sequenced in a study of quantifying T cell responses using KT2 cells. Looking at the study overall: cDNA was made from DNase-treated RNA using alpha and beta constant primers.

Each cDNA got a UMI-containing oligo ligated at its 3' end. The first PCR ran 4 to 5 cycles with an equimolar RC1.1 and RC1.2 beta primer mix. Each CDR3 protein gets one entry after TCRdb re-called the UMI-ligation and nested PCR reads with MiXCR. Among 25,000 to 35,000 distinct CDR3 sequences listed, 7.3% were seen once. Material: PBMCs spiked with cells of the T cell clone KT2. These receptors came from a human donor.

This clonotype was seen a handful of times. The chain uses TRBV30 and TRBJ1-6; D is unclear. The germline V gene encodes CDR1 GTSNPN and CDR2 SVGIG (reference sequence). The V and J ends lost 0 bases and 2 bases respectively, with 11 bases between them. The CDR3 is 16 amino acids. In nucleotides, the CDR3 is TGTGCCTGGAGTGTACGGGTGACGGCCTATAATTCACCCCTCCACTTT. Translation: CAWSVRVTAYNSPLHF.

This clonotype was seen ten or more times. The J gene is TRBJ1-1, the V gene TRBV18; 8 bases are a match to TRBD1. The CDR3 length is 15 residues. From germline, CDR1 is KGHSH and CDR2 LQKENI. The trim removed 1 base at V and 1 base at J, leaving 2 bases unmatched. The CDR3 sequence is CASSPRQGPNTEAFF. The CDR3 region has the DNA TGTGCCAGCTCACCACGACAGGGGCCGAACACTGAAGCTTTCTTT.

This clonotype was seen many times. The chain is built from TRBV29-1 and TRBJ1-2; TRBD1 matches 7 bases. CDR3 length equals 14 residues. Losses at the gene ends were 1 base for V and 7 bases for J; bases not matched to a gene: 9. Germline lookup yields CDR1 SQVTM and CDR2 ANQGSEA. The CDR3 reads CSVEGVGTAGGYTF. In DNA form, the CDR3 reads TGCAGCGTTGAAGGCGTCGGGACAGCCGGTGGCTACACCTTC.

In its sample, this clonotype was seen many times. The chain employs TRBV20-1 and TRBJ2-1; D remains ambiguous. This CDR3 is built from 17 residues. The V gene's germline CDR1 is DFQATT and CDR2 SNEGSKA (reference sequence). The V gene lost 5 bases and the J gene lost 2 bases, with 22 bases spanning the gap. Written as DNA, the CDR3 is TGCAGTGCTCCGGGTCCCGAGCCCACATTGGCCTACAATGAGCAGTTCTTC. Amino acids: CSAPGPEPTLAYNEQFF.

This clonotype was observed at least ten times. This chain connects TRBV7-3 to TRBJ2-2, with 9 bases fitting TRBD2. The CDR3 is 16 residues long. Unmatched junction bases numbered 2, after V lost 2 bases and J lost 1 base. Germline values: CDR1 SGHTA, CDR2 FQGTGA. The CDR3 reads CASSLATSGNTGELFF. In DNA form, the CDR3 reads TGTGCCAGCAGCTTAGCGACTAGCGGGAACACCGGGGAGCTGTTTTTT.

This clonotype was detected ten times or more. J is TRBJ1-5 and V is TRBV12-3 or TRBV12-4, with no clear D. The CDR3 totals 12 residues. The V gene lost 3 bases and the J gene lost 5 bases, with 5 bases spanning the gap. CDR3 protein: CASSFNDQPQHF. The CDR3 DNA is TGTGCCAGCAGTTTTAATGATCAGCCCCAGCATTTT.

The sample holds a few counts of this clonotype. This chain connects TRBV4-3 to TRBJ2-7; TRBD1 matches 8 bases. This CDR3 is 15 amino acids long. With 5 bases clipped from V and 0 bases from J, the junction kept 6 bases outside the gene matches. Germline lookup yields CDR1 LGHNA and CDR2 YSLEER. The DNA for the CDR3 is TGCGCCAGCAGCACCCGGACAGGGAGCTCCTACGAGCAGTACTTC. Encoded protein: CASSTRTGSSYEQYF.

V and J are TRBV12-3 or TRBV12-4 and TRBJ2-1; TRBD1 matches 9 bases. Unmatched junction bases numbered 3, after V lost 5 bases and J lost 4 bases. The CDR3 has 14 amino acids. The CDR3 DNA reads as TGTGCCAGCAGTGGGGGACAGGGTTACAATGAGCAGTTCTTC. Translated: CASSGGQGYNEQFF.

This clonotype appeared a few times. The chain carries TRBV15 and TRBJ2-2; no reliable D call. The CDR3 has 15 residues. Germline-derived CDR1 and CDR2 are LNHNV and YYDKDF (reference sequence). Trimming took off 3 bases at V and 0 bases at J, with 8 bases between the two ends. DNA for the CDR3: TGTGCCACCAGCAGCGACGACTCGAACACCGGGGAGCTGTTTTTT. Its protein is CATSSDDSNTGELFF.

The rearrangement uses TRBV13 and TRBJ2-3; D may be TRBD2 (6 bases). From germline, CDR1 is PRHDT and CDR2 FYEKMQ (reference sequence). This CDR3 is built from 15 residues. The V end was cut by 0 bases, the J end by 3 bases, with 10 bases between. Here the CDR3 reads CASSLGGGWTDTQYF. CDR3 sequence (DNA): TGTGCCAGCAGCTTAGGCGGGGGATGGACAGATACGCAGTATTTT.

This clonotype was seen at least ten times. The chain carries TRBV11-2 and TRBJ2-7, with 11 positions matching TRBD2. This CDR3 has 15 residues. The trim removed 2 bases at V and 6 bases at J, leaving 6 bases unmatched. Looked up from germline, CDR1 is SGHAT and CDR2 is FQNNGV. DNA of the CDR3: TGTGCCAGCAGCTTAATAACTAGCGGGGGAGCCGAGCAGTACTTC. It specifies CASSLITSGGAEQYF.

This clonotype was seen at least ten times. V gene TRBV4-2 combines with J gene TRBJ1-1; perhaps TRBD1 as D (6 bases). Trimming cost V 2 bases and J 4 bases, with 11 bases left between them. The CDR3 has 14 residues. Germline-derived CDR1 and CDR2 are LGHNA and YNFKEQ. For the CDR3, the DNA is TGTGCCAGCAGCCAAATACAGGGTGGCACTGAAGCTTTCTTT. It encodes CASSQIQGGTEAFF.

Only a few counts were recorded for this clonotype. At one of its ends the junction is not consistent with the germline gene, which may arise from a read error. The V call is TRBV29-1, the J call TRBJ2-3, with 8 bases identical to TRBD1. Germline V lookup: CDR1 SQVTM, CDR2 ANQGSEA. CDR3 size: 14 residues. The DNA for the CDR3 is TGCAGCGTAGAAGGACAGGGTAGCACAGATACGCAGTATTTT. It encodes CSVEGQGSTDTQYF.

This clonotype was detected a few times. V and J are TRBV11-2 and TRBJ2-7; D ambiguous. Per the germline V gene, CDR1 is SGHAT and CDR2 is FQNNGV. V lost 0 bases to trimming and J lost 5 bases, with 8 bases between them. The CDR3 consists of 13 residues. CDR3 residues: CASSLERIHEQYF. DNA of the CDR3: TGTGCCAGCAGCTTAGAGAGAATCCACGAGCAGTACTTC.

Many counts were recorded for this clonotype. The chain combines TRBV24-1 with TRBJ2-1; 8 bases agree with TRBD2. The germline V gene has CDR1 KGHDR and CDR2 SFDVKD. V gave up 1 base and J gave up 6 bases; unmatched junction bases: 4. There are 15 residues in the CDR3. The CDR3 region is CATSDLAGDLNEQFF. CDR3 bases: TGTGCCACCAGTGATTTAGCGGGAGACCTCAATGAGCAGTTCTTC.

There are many counts of this clonotype. The chain recombines TRBV20-1 with TRBJ1-1; D is undetermined. This CDR3 has 14 residues. Trimming took 6 bases from V and 0 from J, leaving 14 bases between them. The germline gives CDR1 DFQATT, CDR2 SNEGSKA (reference sequence). CDR3 amino acids: CSARNFLMNTEAFF. The CDR3 DNA reads TGCAGTGCCCGGAATTTTCTCATGAACACTGAAGCTTTCTTT.

J is TRBJ2-2 and V is TRBV20-1; the D gene is possibly TRBD1 (6 bases). The V end lost 0 bases, the J end lost 6 bases, and 14 bases lay between the germline ends. From germline, CDR1 is DFQATT and CDR2 SNEGSKA (reference sequence). This CDR3 is built from 15 residues. The CDR3 sequence is CSAREIPGEAGELFF. In nucleotides, the CDR3 is TGCAGTGCTAGAGAGATTCCAGGGGAAGCCGGGGAGCTGTTTTTT.

This clonotype appeared many times. This chain uses TRBV7-9 with TRBJ1-2; TRBD1 aligns across 10 bases. The V gene's germline CDR1 is SEHNR and CDR2 FQNEAQ (reference sequence). The CDR3 runs 15 residues. Trimming at V came to 1 base and at J to 7 bases, leaving 6 bases not matched to a gene. CDR3 in amino acids: CASSLGLGQGPGYTF. CDR3 DNA: TGTGCCAGCAGCTTAGGATTGGGACAGGGGCCTGGCTACACCTTC. The complete variable domain, with remaining parts taken from reference TRBV7-9 and TRBJ1-2, reads DTGVSQNPRHKITKRGQNVTFRCDPISEHNRLYWYRQTLGQGPEFLTYFQNEAQLEKSRLLSDRFSAERPKGSFSTLEIQRTEQGDSAMYLCASSLGLGQGPGYTFGSGTRLTVV.

This clonotype appeared many times. The rearrangement links TRBV4-2 to TRBJ2-3; perhaps TRBD2 as D (6 bases). The V gene lost 8 bases and the J gene lost 2 bases, with 11 bases spanning the gap. Germline lookup yields CDR1 LGHNA and CDR2 YNFKEQ. This CDR3 is 13 amino acids long. CDR3 protein: CASGRDSTDTQYF. In nucleotides, the CDR3 is TGTGCCAGCGGCCGGGACTCCACAGATACGCAGTATTTT.

This clonotype was recorded many times. The genes are TRBV6-6 and TRBJ1-5, with 7 bases matching TRBD1. The junction had 3 bases not matched to a gene; V was cut back by 0 bases and J by 1 base. The CDR3 sequence is 16 residues long. In germline, CDR1 is MNHNY, CDR2 SVGAGI (reference sequence). As DNA, the CDR3 is TGTGCCAGCAGTTACTCAGACAGGGTCAGCAATCAGCCCCAGCATTTT. Amino acid sequence: CASSYSDRVSNQPQHF.

This clonotype has at least ten counts. The chain is built from TRBV12-3 or TRBV12-4 and TRBJ2-1; the match to TRBD2 covers 13 bases. The CDR3 spans 16 residues. With V trimmed by 4 bases and J by 7 bases, 7 bases remained unmatched. The CDR3 here is CASSSRLAGGMNEQFF. The CDR3 DNA follows: TGTGCCAGCAGTTCCCGACTAGCGGGAGGTATGAATGAGCAGTTCTTC.

This clonotype has at least ten counts. CDR3 loop: CASSDSGETGELFF. CDR3 coding DNA: TGTGCCAGCAGTGACTCGGGGGAGACCGGGGAGCTGTTTTTT. The V gene is TRBV6-4, the J gene TRBJ2-2, with D possibly being TRBD1 or TRBD2 (5 bases each). The CDR3 consists of 14 residues. Germline V gene sequence: CDR1 MRHNA, CDR2 SNTAGT. V was clipped by 0 bases and J by 5 bases, with 7 bases between them.

This clonotype was seen ten or more times. The gene calls are TRBV30 and TRBJ1-1; D gene ambiguous. CDR1 GTSNPN and CDR2 SVGIG come from the germline V gene (reference sequence). V was shortened by 0 bases and J by 1 base, with 12 bases between the two germline ends. This CDR3 is built from 15 residues. The CDR3 DNA reads as TGTGCCTGGAGTGTACGCGGCGGTAGGAACACTGAAGCTTTCTTT. This sequence encodes CAWSVRGGRNTEAFF.

This clonotype appeared many times. The rearrangement joins TRBV29-1 to TRBJ2-1; TRBD2 aligns across 9 bases. Germline-derived CDR1 and CDR2 are SQVTM and ANQGSEA. The CDR3 has 13 amino acids. The V and J ends lost 5 bases and 8 bases, in that order; junction bases with no gene match: 7. CDR3 DNA: TGCAGCGTTAGGGCGGGGGGGTACGATGAGCAGTTCTTC. Translation gives CSVRAGGYDEQFF.

This clonotype was recorded many times. V gene TRBV27 combines with J gene TRBJ2-7, with unresolved D. CDR1 MNHEY and CDR2 SMNVEV come from the germline V gene (reference sequence). Trimming pared 2 bases from V and 4 bases from J, leaving 9 bases between. This CDR3 spans 13 amino acids. The CDR3 is CASSLGALYEQYF. Written as DNA, the CDR3 is TGTGCCAGCAGTTTAGGCGCCCTATACGAGCAGTACTTC.

This clonotype was counted at least ten times. The J gene is TRBJ2-7, the V gene TRBV7-9; 9 positions agree with TRBD2. Germline V gene data show CDR1 as SEHNR and CDR2 as FQNEAQ (reference sequence). This CDR3 has 15 amino acids. V shed 5 bases, J shed 2 bases, and the junction held 7 bases outside the gene matches. CDR3 coding DNA: TGTGCCAGCAGCCTAGGGACTAGCCCTACCTACGAGCAGTACTTC. This encodes CASSLGTSPTYEQYF.

The V and J genes are TRBV20-1 and TRBJ2-3; D is ambiguous. The length of the CDR3 is 13 residues. The germline CDR1 and CDR2 sequences are DFQATT and SNEGSKA (reference sequence). The germline V and J ends were trimmed by 8 bases and 4 bases, with 16 bases remaining between them. The CDR3 sequence: CSTPHWGSDTQYF. The CDR3 coding sequence is TGCAGTACTCCCCATTGGGGATCAGATACGCAGTATTTT.